This T cell receptor (beta chain) derives from a study of response to subunit inactivated influenza vaccine. Study-level findings and limits: That few new T cells are recruited by each seasonal influenza vaccination was the authors' suggestion.

This clonotype was counted many times. What it binds is unknown. From the RT-PCR reads, TCRdb called clonotypes with MiXCR, one entry per CDR3 protein. The table has 600,000 to 700,000 distinct CDR3 sequences, 12% to 15% seen once. Looked up from germline, CDR1 is SGHAT and CDR2 is FQDESV (reference sequence). The CDR3 is 15 amino acids. The ends were cut back, 3 bases at V and 2 bases at J, with 13 bases in the middle. The input for sequencing was PBMCs from blood, taken less than 15 days before vaccination. The origin of this receptor is a man in his fifties or sixties who received an inactivated influenza vaccine. The rearrangement joins TRBV11-1 to TRBJ1-1; D gene uncertain. This CDR3 reads CASSFRAADNTEAFF. CDR3 nucleotides: TGTGCCAGCAGCTTTCGGGCCGCAGATAACACTGAAGCTTTCTTT.